This TCR beta chain was captured by sequencing in a study of blood T cell repertoires in COVID-19. In the study overall: Specimens from acute and convalescent COVID-19 originated in the United States, Italy and Spain. From T cells, B-cell-depleted T cells, or PBMCs came the material, which was cDNA or gDNA.

This clone was seen just once. V gave up 6 bases and J gave up 4 bases; unmatched junction bases: 11. The CDR3 consists of 15 residues. The germline V gene has CDR1 GTSNPN and CDR2 SVGIG (reference sequence). In the authors' methods: Amplification of reference gene primers was used by the study to estimate nucleated cell counts. Clones were sequenced by immunoSEQ multiplex PCR, and TCRdb holds only the in-frame ones, with some missing. V, J and clone size reflect that table, while D and trimming were determined from the DNA. The table shows about 240,000 clones, with roughly 76% occurring only once. The chain employs TRBV30 and TRBJ2-2; 7 bases line up with TRBD2. This sequence originates from a woman of 80 years or more with COVID-19, enrolled during active disease. Material for sequencing was peripheral blood. The CDR3 reads CACQGWRGSTGELFF. In nucleotides, the CDR3 is TGTGCCTGCCAGGGATGGCGGGGGTCCACCGGGGAGCTGTTTTTT.